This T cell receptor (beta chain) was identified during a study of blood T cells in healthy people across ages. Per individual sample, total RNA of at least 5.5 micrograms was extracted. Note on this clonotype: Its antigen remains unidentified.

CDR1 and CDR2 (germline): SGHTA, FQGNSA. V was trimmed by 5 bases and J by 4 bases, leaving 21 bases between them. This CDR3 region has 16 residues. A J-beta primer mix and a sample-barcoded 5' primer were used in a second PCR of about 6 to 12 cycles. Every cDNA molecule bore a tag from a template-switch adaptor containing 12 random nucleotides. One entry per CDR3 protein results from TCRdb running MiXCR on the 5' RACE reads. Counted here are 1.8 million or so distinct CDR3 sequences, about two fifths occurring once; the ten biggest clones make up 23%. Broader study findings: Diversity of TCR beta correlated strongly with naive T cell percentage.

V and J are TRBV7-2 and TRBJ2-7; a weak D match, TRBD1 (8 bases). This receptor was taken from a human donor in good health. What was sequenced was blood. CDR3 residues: CASSATGGAGGYEQYF. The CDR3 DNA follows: TGTGCCAGCAGCGCAACAGGGGGGGCAGGGGGTTACGAGCAGTACTTC.